This T cell receptor (beta chain) was recorded in a study of T-cell reconstitution after alpha-beta-depleted transplantation in children. Preparation of the TCRbeta library used unique molecular identifiers. TCRdb re-analysed the PCR reads in MiXCR, keeping a single row per CDR3 protein. The sample holds about 500,000 distinct CDR3 sequences, approximately 32% seen once. CDR1 and CDR2 (germline): MDHEN, SYDVKM. Trimming removed 2 bases at V and 5 bases at J, with 12 bases between. This CDR3 is built from 14 residues. The source of this sequence is a human donor who donated a stem cell graft to a child with aplastic anemia. The rearrangement uses TRBV28 and TRBJ1-1; a weak D match, TRBD1 (5 bases). Material: PBMCs from the stem cell graft donor, obtained from the stem cell graft. The CDR3: CASSLQGVETEAFF. The CDR3 DNA follows: TGTGCCAGCAGTTTACAGGGTGTCGAGACTGAAGCTTTCTTT. Full variable domain (remainder filled in from reference TRBV28 and TRBJ1-1): DVKVTQSSRYLVKRTGEKVFLECVQDMDHENMFWYRQDPGLGLRLIYFSYDVKMKEKGDIPEGYSVSREKKERFSLILESASTNQTSMYLCASSLQGVETEAFFGQGTRLTVV.